This entry lists 22 T cell receptor beta chains sequenced from one sample in a study of blood T cells in healthy people across ages. PCR was performed a second time for about 7 to 12 cycles using a sample-barcoded 5' primer and a J-beta primer mix. TCRdb fed the 5' RACE reads into MiXCR, producing one record per CDR3 protein. Among around 700,000 distinct CDR3 sequences listed, roughly 25% were seen once. The sample was also reused in another study, on T cells of mothers and their children.

Sequencing input: blood. The source of these receptors is a boy aged 5-17 years in good health.

The V call is TRBV21-1, the J call TRBJ2-7. TRBV21-1 is assigned pseudogene status. The CDR3 length is 15 residues. The CDR3 sequence: CASTRRSKAVVEQYF. The CDR3 bases are TGTGCCAGCACCCGACGAAGTAAGGCGGTTGTCGAGCAGTACTTC.

This clonotype was found a few times. The V and J genes are TRBV29-1 and TRBJ1-2; 7 nucleotides line up with TRBD1. Looked up from germline, CDR1 is SQVTM and CDR2 is ANQGSEA. The CDR3 sequence is 13 residues long. The junction had 4 bases not matched to a gene; V was cut back by 4 bases and J by 2 bases. CDR3: CSVGGQMNYGYTF. The CDR3 DNA sequence: TGCAGCGTTGGGGGACAGATGAACTATGGCTACACCTTC.

The J gene is TRBJ2-5, the V gene TRBV7-8; 8 nucleotides agree with TRBD2. The junction had 10 bases not matched to a gene; V was cut back by 2 bases and J by 5 bases. CDR3 size: 16 residues. Germline lookup yields CDR1 SGHVS and CDR2 FQNEAQ. The CDR3 DNA reads TGTGCCAGCAGCTTAATTTTCGGGGGGGCCACGGAGACCCAGTACTTC. As protein: CASSLIFGGATETQYF.

This clonotype has just a few counts. The gene calls are TRBV12-3 or TRBV12-4 and TRBJ1-1; 8 bases align to TRBD1. The V and J ends lost 5 bases and 11 bases, in that order; junction bases with no gene match: 10. The CDR3 loop spans 13 amino acids. The CDR3 DNA is TGTGCCAGCAGTCGCAGGGGGCGGTTAGGGGCTTTCTTT. Its protein is CASSRRGRLGAFF.

This clonotype was detected a few times. The chain has TRBV5-1 and TRBJ2-5; 8 bases are shared with TRBD1. Germline V lookup: CDR1 SGHRS, CDR2 YFSETQ. With V trimmed by 2 bases and J by 4 bases, 7 bases remained unmatched. The CDR3 loop spans 15 amino acids. The CDR3 sequence is CASSFSGQGGETQYF. CDR3 nucleotides: TGCGCCAGCAGCTTCAGCGGACAGGGAGGAGAGACCCAGTACTTC.

The CDR3 loop reads CASRDSGSMNEQFF. CDR3 nucleotides: TGTGCCAGCAGGGATAGCGGGAGCATGAATGAGCAGTTCTTC. The chain uses TRBV6-5 and TRBJ2-1; TRBD2 matches 9 bases. This CDR3 region has 14 residues. Trimming cost V 6 bases and J 7 bases; bases outside gene matches: 7. The germline V gene encodes CDR1 MNHEY and CDR2 SVGAGI.

There are a few counts of this clonotype. V gene TRBV10-3 combines with J gene TRBJ2-5; 8 bases align to TRBD2. TRBJ2-7 matches the DNA end more closely, so the J call is doubtful. The CDR3 has 13 amino acids. CDR1 and CDR2 from the germline V gene are ENHRY and SYGVKD. DNA of the CDR3: TGTGCCATCAGTGAGGCGGGAGGCTACGAGCAGTACTTC. It is translated as CAISEAGGYEQYF.

The chain joins TRBV9 to TRBJ1-6; TRBD1 might be the D (6 bases). CDR1 is SGDLS and CDR2 is YYNGEE in the germline V gene. CDR3 length equals 13 residues. Trimming cost V 3 bases and J 7 bases, with 8 bases left between them. The CDR3 sequence is CASSARGNSPLHF. For the CDR3, the DNA is TGTGCCAGCAGCGCCAGGGGCAATTCACCCCTCCACTTT.

The chain couples TRBV7-3 to TRBJ1-2, with D uncertain. This CDR3 comprises 16 residues. Germline assignment: CDR1 SGHTA and CDR2 FQGTGA. Trimming removed 1 base at V and 6 bases at J, with 18 bases between. The CDR3 DNA sequence: TGTGCCAGCAGCTTAAGCCGGGCCACGGGCGCGGATGGCTACACCTTC. Translating gives CASSLSRATGADGYTF.

The chain joins TRBV7-2 to TRBJ2-7; 9 bases fit TRBD2. The length of the CDR3 is 15 residues. Germline CDR1 and CDR2: SGHTA and FQGNSA. Trimming cost V 5 bases and J 9 bases; bases outside gene matches: 14. The CDR3 sequence is CASSLNSGSNSGQYF. In nucleotides, the CDR3 is TGTGCCAGCAGCCTGAATAGCGGGAGTAATTCCGGGCAGTACTTC.

There are a few counts of this clonotype. One junction end disagrees with the germline gene, perhaps due to a read error. This sequence joins TRBV9 and TRBJ2-5, with a possible D match to TRBD1 (6 bases). Germline values: CDR1 SGDLS, CDR2 YYNGEE. The CDR3 sequence is 15 residues long. The CDR3 spells CASSVEGVEAETQYF. The CDR3, as DNA: TGTGCCAGCAGCGTAGAGGGGGTGGAGGCAGAGACTCAGTACTTC.

The V call is TRBV5-1, the J call TRBJ2-3; 10 bases map to TRBD1. The CDR3 has 17 residues. Germline V gives CDR1 SGHRS, CDR2 YFSETQ. The V gene end was trimmed by 4 bases and the J gene end by 0 bases; junction bases not matched to a gene: 8. The CDR3 loop reads CASSRQGALSSTDTQYF. In DNA form, the CDR3 reads TGCGCCAGCAGCCGACAGGGGGCCCTTTCCAGCACAGATACGCAGTATTTT.

A few counts support this clonotype. In DNA, the CDR3 is TGTGCCATCAGTGTAACAGGGCAAGAGACCCAGTACTTC. Its protein is CAISVTGQETQYF. The genes are TRBV10-3 and TRBJ2-5; a possible D gene is TRBD1 (6 bases). CDR1 ENHRY and CDR2 SYGVKD come from the germline V gene. There are 13 residues in the CDR3. The germline V and J ends were trimmed by 4 bases and 2 bases, with 8 bases remaining between them.

This clonotype was seen only once. The chain has TRBV6-5 and TRBJ1-2; D is perhaps TRBD1 (5 bases). CDR1 is MNHEY, CDR2 SVGAGI, per germline. V gave up 6 bases and J gave up 8 bases, with 13 bases separating them. This CDR3 region has 12 residues. CDR3 in DNA: TGTGCCAGCAGGGGGGGTGATCGGGGCTACACCTTC. Residues: CASRGGDRGYTF.

The J gene is TRBJ2-4, the V gene TRBV4-1, with D hard to call. The CDR3 is 13 amino acids. V dropped 2 bases and J dropped 0 bases, with 2 bases sitting between them. The germline gives CDR1 MGHRA, CDR2 YSYEKL. The CDR3 nucleotides are TGCGCCAGCAGCCAACTAGCCAAAAACATTCAGTACTTC. Translation gives CASSQLAKNIQYF.

This clonotype has only a few counts. The conserved final phenylalanine or tryptophan is absent from the CDR3, which likely points to a read error. The DNA is left out, because the CDR3 cannot be placed on it with certainty; the CDR3 is given as TCRdb lists it. The chain carries TRBV21-1 and TRBJ1-1; the listed D gene, TRBD1, was not tested against the DNA. TRBV21-1 is labeled a pseudogene. The CDR3 spans 15 amino acids, including both terminal residues. The CDR3: CASSRSLRDTLVPRV.

In its sample, this clonotype was seen a few times. V usage is TRBV2 and J usage is TRBJ2-1, with TRBD2 matching over 14 bases. With V trimmed by 2 bases and J by 4 bases, 4 bases remained unmatched. CDR1 and CDR2 (germline): SNHLY, FYNNEI. The CDR3 runs to 17 residues. The CDR3 DNA reads TGTGCCAGCAGTGAATGGACTAGCGGGAGGTATTACAATGAGCAGTTCTTC. Its protein is CASSEWTSGRYYNEQFF.

In its sample, this clonotype was seen a few times. This sequence joins TRBV14 and TRBJ2-7, with D unclear. Germline values: CDR1 SGHDN, CDR2 FVKESK. The CDR3 loop spans 14 amino acids. Trimming stripped 4 bases from V and 5 bases from J, with 15 bases between. The CDR3 sequence is CASSPLTPQDEQYF. The CDR3 bases are TGTGCCAGCAGCCCCCTAACCCCCCAAGACGAGCAGTACTTC.

V gene TRBV20-1 combines with J gene TRBJ2-5; D gene ambiguous. The J call may be faulty, since TRBJ2-7 better matches the DNA end. The CDR3 is made up of 14 amino acids. Germline-derived CDR1 and CDR2 are DFQATT and SNEGSKA (reference sequence). The CDR3 is CSARGFSLSYEQYF. The CDR3 nucleotides read TGCAGTGCTAGGGGTTTTAGTTTGTCGTACGAGCAGTACTTC.

V is TRBV20-1 and J is TRBJ2-5; D may match TRBD1 or TRBD2 (5 bases each). The CDR3 loop spans 17 amino acids. V gave up 1 base and J gave up 5 bases, with 23 bases separating them. Germline CDR1 is DFQATT and CDR2 is SNEGSKA (reference sequence). CDR3 bases: TGCAGTGCTAGAGCATATACCCGGGACCGGGGTTTGGAGACCCAGTACTTC. Translated, it gives CSARAYTRDRGLETQYF.

V and J are TRBV4-2 and TRBJ2-5; the D is unclear. Germline loops: CDR1 LGHNA, CDR2 YNFKEQ. The CDR3 covers 17 residues. The ends were cut back, 0 bases at V and 7 bases at J, with 21 bases in the middle. The CDR3 here is CASSQDSSFSSFGTQYF. CDR3 DNA sequence: TGTGCCAGCAGCCAAGACTCCTCTTTTAGTTCCTTCGGGACCCAGTACTTC.

This clonotype has just a few counts. One junction end does not reproduce the germline sequence, and a read error may be involved. This chain links TRBV27 with TRBJ2-4; D tentatively reads TRBD1 or TRBD2 (6 bases each). This CDR3 has 15 amino acids. The germline V gene encodes CDR1 MNHEY and CDR2 SMNVEV (reference sequence). CDR3: CAGNGGDIAKNVQYF. CDR3 sequence (DNA): TGTGCCGGAAATGGCGGGGACATAGCCAAAAACGTTCAGTACTTC.